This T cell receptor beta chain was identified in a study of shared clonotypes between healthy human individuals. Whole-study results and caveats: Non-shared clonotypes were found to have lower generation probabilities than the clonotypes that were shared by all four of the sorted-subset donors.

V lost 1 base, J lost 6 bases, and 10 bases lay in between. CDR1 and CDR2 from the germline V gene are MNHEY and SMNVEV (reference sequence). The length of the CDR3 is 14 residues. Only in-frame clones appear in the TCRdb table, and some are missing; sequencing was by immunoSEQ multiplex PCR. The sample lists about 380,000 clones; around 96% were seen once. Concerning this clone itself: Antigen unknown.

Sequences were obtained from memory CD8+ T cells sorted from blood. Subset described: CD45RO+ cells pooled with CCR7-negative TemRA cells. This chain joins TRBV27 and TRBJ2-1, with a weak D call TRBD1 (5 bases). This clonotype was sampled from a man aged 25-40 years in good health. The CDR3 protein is CASSLLTDFNEQFF. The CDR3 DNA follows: TGTGCCAGCAGTTTATTGACAGATTTCAATGAGCAGTTCTTC.